These 14 T cell receptor beta chains came from one sample sequenced in a study of T cell changes during pregnancy in multiple sclerosis. Some clones are missing from TCRdb's copy, which holds only in-frame ones; the method was immunoSEQ multiplex PCR. The sample lists about 49,000 clones; 85% to 95% were seen once. The material sequenced was CD8+ T cells from peripheral blood mononuclear cells, taken in the first trimester of pregnancy. The receptors were gathered from a female donor with multiple sclerosis, enrolled in a pregnancy study.

The chain recombines TRBV6-1 with TRBJ2-1; 13 bases fit TRBD2. This CDR3 is built from 14 residues. Per the germline V gene, CDR1 is MNHNS and CDR2 is SASEGT. V trimming: 11 bases; J trimming: 8 bases; junction bases outside the gene matches: 9. CDR3 protein: CAGGLAGEVDEQFF. The DNA of the CDR3 is TGTGCCGGTGGACTAGCGGGAGAGGTAGATGAGCAGTTCTTC.

The chain links TRBV5-8 to TRBJ2-7, with a possible D match to TRBD2 (6 bases). In germline, CDR1 is SGHTS, CDR2 YDEGEE. V lost 2 bases to trimming and J lost 5 bases, with 11 bases between them. The CDR3 spans 13 residues. The CDR3 nucleotides read TGTGCCAGCAGCTTATCGGGAGCGGACGAGCAGTACTTC. Translated, it gives CASSLSGADEQYF.

This sequence joins TRBV10-1 and TRBJ2-2; TRBD1 might be the D (5 bases). Germline CDR1 and CDR2: WNHNN and SYGVQD (reference sequence). The ends were cut back, 4 bases at V and 6 bases at J, with 15 bases in the middle. The CDR3 totals 15 residues. In DNA form, the CDR3 reads TGCGCCAGCAGTGGGGTTGGGGCTGGCGCCGGGGAGCTGTTTTTT. Translated: CASSGVGAGAGELFF.

A word on this clone: The junction departs from the called germline gene at one end, perhaps through a read error. Distinct nucleotide sequences in the sample also encode this CDR3. This chain uses TRBV27 with TRBJ1-4; D unresolved. Per germline, CDR1 MNHEY and CDR2 SMNVEV (reference sequence). The CDR3 has 13 amino acids. For the CDR3, the DNA is TGTGCTAGCAGCCGTCGGGGTACTGAAAAACTGTTTTTT. The encoded protein is CASSRRGTEKLFF.

This clone was recorded a few times. The V gene is TRBV11-3, the J gene TRBJ2-1; D may be TRBD1 (5 bases). CDR1 SGHNT and CDR2 YENEEA come from the germline V gene. This CDR3 is 14 amino acids long. Trimming took 5 bases from V and 8 from J, leaving 16 bases between them. CDR3 amino acids: CASSPMAGHHEQFF. CDR3 sequence (DNA): TGTGCCAGCAGCCCCATGGCAGGGCACCATGAGCAGTTCTTC.

This clone was recorded only once. CDR3 coding DNA: TGTGCCAGCAGTTTATGGGGCCGAGCCTACAATGAGCAGTTCTTC. Encoded protein: CASSLWGRAYNEQFF. The V and J genes are TRBV28 and TRBJ2-1; D ambiguous. The length of the CDR3 is 15 residues. CDR1 and CDR2 from the germline V gene are MDHEN and SYDVKM. The V gene lost 0 bases and the J gene lost 2 bases, with 8 bases spanning the gap.

The chain employs TRBV10-3 and TRBJ2-1, with 7 bases matching TRBD1. This CDR3 comprises 13 residues. Germline CDR1 and CDR2: ENHRY and SYGVKD. Trimming took 2 bases from V and 10 from J; bases not matched to a gene: 5. The CDR3 region has the DNA TGTGCCATCAGTGAGCCTAACAGGGGAGAGCAGTTCTTC. It codes for CAISEPNRGEQFF.

This clone was seen once. This rearrangement joins TRBV11-2 to TRBJ1-1; maybe TRBD1 (6 bases). Trimming shortened V by 1 base and J by 5 bases, and 14 bases separated the two germline ends. This CDR3 spans 15 amino acids. Germline CDR1 reads SGHAT; CDR2 reads FQNNGV. Here the CDR3 reads CASSLGTGPRTEAFF. CDR3 in DNA: TGTGCCAGCAGCTTAGGAACAGGGCCGAGGACTGAAGCTTTCTTT. The variable domain in full, with the rest retrieved from reference TRBV11-2 and TRBJ1-1, is EAGVAQSPRYKIIEKRQSVAFWCNPISGHATLYWYQQILGQGPKLLIQFQNNGVVDDSQLPKDRFSAERLKGVDSTLKIQPAKLEDSAVYLCASSLGTGPRTEAFFGQGTRLTVV.

This clone was observed once. The chain's CDR3 is CASRLAGGDEQFF. CDR3 sequence (DNA): TGCGCCAGTCGACTAGCGGGAGGCGATGAGCAGTTCTTC. This chain joins TRBV5-1 and TRBJ2-1; 13 nucleotides line up with TRBD2. Per the germline V gene, CDR1 is SGHRS and CDR2 is YFSETQ. The CDR3 covers 13 residues. After removal of 8 bases from V and 8 bases from J, the junction contained 4 bases not matched to a gene.

About this clone itself: One end of the junction is discordant with germline, which a read error may explain. This chain uses TRBV5-4 with TRBJ2-7; either TRBD1 or TRBD2 may supply D (5 bases each). The CDR3 extends over 16 amino acids. The V gene's germline CDR1 is SGHNT and CDR2 YYREEE (reference sequence). The CDR3: CASSLGLLSSEGEQYF. The CDR3, as DNA: TGTGCCAGCAGTTTGGGGCTACTTTCCTCCGAGGGCGAGCAGTACTTC.

The rearrangement uses TRBV28 and TRBJ2-3; D is possibly TRBD2 (6 bases). V was trimmed by 4 bases and J by 1 base, leaving 15 bases between them. Per the germline V gene, CDR1 is MDHEN and CDR2 is SYDVKM. The CDR3 runs 16 residues. DNA of the CDR3: TGTGCCAGCAGTTACTGGGACGGGGGAGGCACAGATACGCAGTATTTT. It yields the protein CASSYWDGGGTDTQYF. Supplemented by reference TRBV28 and TRBJ2-3, the full variable domain reads DVKVTQSSRYLVKRTGEKVFLECVQDMDHENMFWYRQDPGLGLRLIYFSYDVKMKEKGDIPEGYSVSREKKERFSLILESASTNQTSMYLCASSYWDGGGTDTQYFGPGTRLTVL.

V and J are TRBV19 and TRBJ1-1; 7 nucleotides agree with TRBD1. Germline CDR1 LNHDA, CDR2 SQIVND (reference sequence). After removal of 6 bases from V and 1 base from J, the junction contained 5 bases not matched to a gene. The CDR3 contains 14 residues. The CDR3 loop reads CASSLQGGNTEAFF. The CDR3 nucleotides read TGTGCCAGTAGCCTTCAGGGGGGGAACACTGAAGCTTTCTTT.

V usage is TRBV11-2 and J usage is TRBJ2-7; 13 nucleotides agree with TRBD2. After removal of 4 bases from V and 2 bases from J, the junction contained 5 bases not matched to a gene. Germline loops: CDR1 SGHAT, CDR2 FQNNGV. This CDR3 spans 16 amino acids. DNA of the CDR3: TGTGCCAGCAGCTCGCCTACTAGCGGGAGGGCCTACGAGCAGTACTTC. Amino acid sequence: CASSSPTSGRAYEQYF.

The V gene is TRBV2, the J gene TRBJ2-7, with 10 bases identical to TRBD2. V was pared by 0 bases and J by 2 bases, with 7 bases of the junction left unmatched. The CDR3 extends over 17 amino acids. CDR1 SNHLY and CDR2 FYNNEI come from the germline V gene. The CDR3 sequence: CASSEARSGRAPYEQYF. CDR3 nucleotide sequence: TGTGCCAGCAGTGAAGCTCGCAGCGGGAGGGCCCCCTACGAGCAGTACTTC.